Sequencing of this T cell receptor beta chain was carried out in a study of chemoradiotherapy in HPV16-positive cancers (dated by TCRdb to 2021 to 2024). About the full investigation: Candidate HPV-specific T-cell clones and common TCR motifs were defined through functional T-cell assays on cells from a couple of HPV16-positive patients. The study asked whether T-cell immunity against the HPV oncoproteins E6 and E7 changes during chemoradiotherapy and whether it affects survival. The candidate HPV-specific TCRs and motifs were then tracked in TCR repertoires from under 100 patients with HPV-related cancers.

As regards this clone: Its binding antigen is unknown. No clone much larger than this one lies a single base away; base qualities are absent.

Repertoires were sampled repeatedly over the course of chemoradiotherapy so that clonal expansion in the tumor microenvironment could be followed. What the authors observed across the whole study: Expansion of candidate HPV-specific clones and E7-related TCR motifs was observed in the tumor microenvironment during treatment, whereas no such expansion was observed for non-HPV-specific T cells. The functional definition of HPV-specific T cells came from only a couple of HPV16-positive patients, and the survival association was reported for HPV16-positive patients. In HPV16-positive patients, expansion of HPV-responsive T cells during chemoradiotherapy was associated with improved recurrence-free survival.

Libraries were constructed by the immunoSEQ multiplex PCR assay. TCRdb took over this immuneACCESS table, retaining in-frame rearrangements with V and J assigned. Such tables are incomplete; in checked studies, under half of the missing clones stem from an unresolved V gene, and the remainder is unexplained. For this sample the table gives about 3,100 clones, of which 80% to 95% were detected only once. In total, the top ten clones hold 3.9% of the sample. The sample consisted of tumor tissue, taken from a patient who underwent chemoradiotherapy. The clonotype was recovered from a human donor with HPV-associated anogenital cancer.

The CDR3 reads as follows: CASSVWDSGETQYF. At the DNA level, the sequence is TGTGCCAGCAGCGTATGGGACTCTGGGGAGACCCAGTACTTC. The rearranged segments are TRBV9 and TRBJ2-5; a tentative D call is TRBD2 (6 bases match). CDR1 and CDR2 (SGDLS, YYNGEE) derive from the germline V gene. V is shortened by 1 base, J by 5 bases, and the region joining them spans 12 bases. The CDR3 sequence holds 14 residues, the cysteine and phenylalanine included. Here the CDR3 DNA is all that survives: 42 bases in frame from base 1.